What follows are 12 T cell receptor beta chains derived from one specimen sequenced in a study of response to subunit inactivated influenza vaccine. TCRdb re-called the RT-PCR reads with MiXCR, one entry per CDR3 protein. The data contain 280,000 or so distinct CDR3 sequences, just over 20% of them singletons. The specimen was PBMCs from blood, collected about 19 months after vaccination. These receptors were taken from a man aged 45 to 75 who received an inactivated influenza vaccine.

This chain connects TRBV4-3 to TRBJ2-2; no definite D call. V was clipped by 0 bases and J by 2 bases, with 10 bases between them. The CDR3 runs to 16 residues. Germline V gene sequence: CDR1 LGHNA, CDR2 YSLEER. This CDR3 is CASSQDMGYNTGELFF. DNA for the CDR3: TGCGCCAGCAGCCAAGATATGGGGTACAACACCGGGGAGCTGTTTTTT.

Only a few counts were recorded for this clonotype. The V gene is TRBV6-1, the J gene TRBJ2-3; D is unresolved. Germline assignment: CDR1 MNHNS and CDR2 SASEGT. The CDR3 runs to 14 residues. Trimming cost V 6 bases and J 2 bases, with 12 bases left between them. The chain's CDR3 is CASRSDTTTDTQYF. CDR3 DNA: TGTGCCAGCAGATCCGACACTACCACAGATACGCAGTATTTT.

This chain uses TRBV5-5 with TRBJ2-1; 16 positions agree with TRBD2. The V gene's germline CDR1 is SGHKS and CDR2 YYEKEE (reference sequence). The CDR3 length is 16 residues. The V segment lost 4 bases and the J segment 8 bases; nucleotides outside the gene matches: 6. The CDR3, as DNA: TGTGCCAGCAGCGTGGCCGGGACTAGCGGGAGGGATGAGCAGTTCTTC. Its protein product is CASSVAGTSGRDEQFF.

The chain has TRBV4-3 and TRBJ2-5, with D tentatively TRBD2 (7 bases). CDR1 is LGHNA and CDR2 is YSLEER in the germline V gene. Trimming took off 1 base at V and 5 bases at J, with 11 bases between the two ends. CDR3 length equals 14 residues. CDR3 nucleotides: TGCGCCAGCAGCCAAGGGGGGGGCGGGGAGACCCAGTACTTC. It codes for CASSQGGGGETQYF.

The chain carries TRBV19 and TRBJ2-1, with D perhaps TRBD1 or TRBD2 (6 bases each). The CDR3 is made up of 15 amino acids. Trimming removed 0 bases from V and 3 bases from J, with 9 bases in between. Germline V gene lookup returns CDR1 LNHDA and CDR2 SQIVND (reference sequence). CDR3 amino acids: CASSIDRGGYNEQFF. The DNA of the CDR3 is TGTGCCAGTAGTATAGACAGGGGAGGCTACAATGAGCAGTTCTTC.

The rearrangement joins TRBV29-1 to TRBJ2-3; 8 nucleotides match TRBD2. The CDR3 sequence is 16 residues long. The germline V gene has CDR1 SQVTM and CDR2 ANQGSEA. The trim removed 0 bases at V and 4 bases at J, leaving 9 bases unmatched. CDR3 in amino acids: CSVEDAGGFSPDTQYF. The CDR3 DNA follows: TGCAGCGTTGAAGATGCGGGGGGTTTTTCTCCAGATACGCAGTATTTT.

The CDR3 bases are TGCGCCAGCAGCCCCGGGGGGAGGGCTTCCGCTTACGAGCAGTACTTC. Translated, it gives CASSPGGRASAYEQYF. The chain is built from TRBV5-1 and TRBJ2-7; TRBD2 aligns across 7 bases. This CDR3 comprises 16 residues. J gave up 4 bases and V 4 bases, and 14 bases lay outside the gene matches. Germline lookup yields CDR1 SGHRS and CDR2 YFSETQ.

This clonotype has more than one count but fewer than ten. V usage is TRBV19 and J usage is TRBJ2-7, with D perhaps TRBD1 (5 bases). Deletions cut 6 bases from V and 3 bases from J, with 21 bases between. CDR1 and CDR2 from the germline V gene are LNHDA and SQIVND (reference sequence). CDR3 length: 16 residues. DNA for the CDR3: TGTGCCAGTAGCCCGGTGGAAGGGGCAGCCTTCTACGAGCAGTACTTC. It encodes CASSPVEGAAFYEQYF.

This sequence joins TRBV12-3 or TRBV12-4 and TRBJ2-7; D might be TRBD2 (6 bases). Trimming took 3 bases from V and 4 from J, leaving 13 bases between them. The length of the CDR3 is 14 residues. The CDR3 sequence is CASSLTTSQYEQYF. CDR3 sequence (DNA): TGTGCCAGCAGTTTGACGACTAGTCAATACGAGCAGTACTTC.

V and J are TRBV6-2 or TRBV6-3 and TRBJ1-4; D possibly corresponds to TRBD1 (5 bases). V lost 10 bases and J lost 6, with 15 bases in between. This CDR3 has 13 residues. The germline V gene encodes CDR1 MNHEY and CDR2 SVGEGT. For the CDR3, the DNA is TGTGCCACCAGAGACAGTCGGGATGAAAAACTGTTTTTT. Amino acids: CATRDSRDEKLFF.

The V gene is TRBV9, the J gene TRBJ2-1, with 8 bases that match TRBD2. The CDR3 is 14 residues long. Trimming at V came to 3 bases and at J to 7 bases, leaving 6 bases not matched to a gene. The germline V gene encodes CDR1 SGDLS and CDR2 YYNGEE. The CDR3 loop is CASSEGIAGNEQFF. CDR3 nucleotides: TGTGCCAGCAGCGAGGGGATAGCGGGGAATGAGCAGTTCTTC.

The V gene is TRBV4-2, the J gene TRBJ2-7, with 9 nucleotides matching TRBD2. CDR3 length: 16 residues. Losses at the gene ends were 0 bases for V and 7 bases for J; bases not matched to a gene: 10. From germline, CDR1 is LGHNA and CDR2 YNFKEQ. The CDR3 sequence is CASSQDLSGRLEEQYF. The CDR3 nucleotides read TGTGCCAGCAGCCAAGATCTCAGCGGGAGGTTAGAAGAGCAGTACTTC.